This T cell receptor beta chain was profiled in a study of T cell responses to AZD1222 COVID-19 vaccine (dated by TCRdb to about 2021). A note on the overall study: TCR sequencing was performed for 233 trial participants, of whom 207 were given two doses of AZD1222 and 26 were given two doses of MenACWY control vaccine. Trial participants were enrolled by age into subgroups of 18-55, 56-69 and 70-plus years, and about 150, 27 and 61 TCR-sequenced participants, respectively, were included in these subgroups. General conclusions and limits of the study: Participants were mostly white British, with more females than males. The authors suggested clonal diversity may have been underestimated. The whole spike protein was spanned by vaccine-associated CD4 TCRs, and dominant responses were seen in regions 160-218 and 743-854. The 56-69-year group was small, and its depth increase did not reach significance, likely because of low power. Spike-specific TCR breadth and depth rose significantly after two AZD1222 doses compared with day 0 and with MenACWY recipients. No day 14 peak-response samples were available, so repertoires were characterized only after the peak T cell response. Reportedly, almost half of the unique spike-specific TCRs recognized epitopes lying outside the regions that are mutated in the B.1.351 and B.1.1.7 variants. Conclusions about previously exposed vaccinees were limited because only a handful of AZD1222 recipients were SARS-CoV-2 seropositive at baseline.

The CDR3 regions of human TCRbeta chains were analyzed by immunosequencing. The authors' pipeline ran thus. Repertoire TCRs were checked for matches against a reference library of SARS-CoV-2-specific TCRs that had been generated using the MIRA antigen-specificity platform. Breadth meant the fraction of unique TCRs that were SARS-CoV-2-associated, whereas depth meant the fraction of total T cells that were SARS-CoV-2-associated. Using the MIRA data, each spike-specific TCR was assigned both to the spike region to which the TCR was reactive and to a CD4 or CD8 class. Log10-transformed breadth and depth values were compared by one-way ANOVA with Sidak's multiple comparisons tests. TCRdb carries this immuneACCESS record with in-frame sequences only. Its versions omit some clonotypes, under half of them owing to an unresolved V gene in the studies checked, with the rest unexplained. That table furnishes V, J and clone size, whereas the DNA furnished D and trimming. The sample contains 150,000 or so clones, approximately 88% of them found a single time. The top ten clones comprise roughly 3.5% of the sample.

The time point label corresponds to: baseline before first vaccination. Reading the label with the study, this specimen's treatment or condition is: meningococcal conjugate vaccine given as trial control. Vaccinee samples were obtained from the UK trials COV001 and COV002, which included a single-blind randomized controlled phase 2/3 trial of AZD1222 (ChAdOx1 nCoV-19) in healthy adults. For TCRbeta chain sequencing, PBMC samples from trial participants were taken at day 0 and at day 28 after the second dose. Notes on this clone: This clone's antigen is unknown. The sample holds no much larger clone one base away, and base qualities are not on file.

CDR1 and CDR2 (LGHDT, YNNKEL) derive from the germline V gene (reference sequence). The CDR3 holds 15 amino acids from the cysteine to the phenylalanine. Only the CDR3 region is kept as DNA, spanning 45 bases read in frame from base 1. V is trimmed back by 4 bases and J by 5 bases, and the junction contains 7 bases that no gene match accounts for. The clonotype was recovered from an adult in good health. The sequencing used peripheral blood, collected on day 0 of MenACWY control vaccination. The chain links TRBV3-1 (or the pseudogene TRBV3-2) with TRBJ1-4; 7 nucleotides in the junction match TRBD1. The nucleotide sequence reads as follows: TGTGCCAGCAGCCCCTACAGGGGTGGGAATGAAAAACTGTTTTTT. Its protein product is CASSPYRGGNEKLFF.